These 30 T cell receptor beta chains came from one sample sequenced in a study of T-cell reconstitution after alpha-beta-depleted transplantation in children. It was with unique molecular identifiers that the TCRbeta library was prepared. TCRdb passed the PCR reads through MiXCR, listing each CDR3 protein once. The table has some 520,000 distinct CDR3 sequences, approximately 29% seen once. This specimen consisted of PBMCs from the stem cell graft donor, obtained from the stem cell graft. The receptors come from a human donor who donated a stem cell graft to a child with aplastic anemia.

The J gene is TRBJ1-2, the V gene TRBV14, with TRBD1 matching over 10 bases. CDR1 is SGHDN, CDR2 FVKESK, per germline. There are 16 residues in the CDR3. The junction had 8 bases not matched to a gene; V was cut back by 3 bases and J by 4 bases. CDR3 nucleotides: TGTGCCAGCAGCCAGGTCCCCGGGACAGGGGCCTATGGCTACACCTTC. Its translation: CASSQVPGTGAYGYTF.

V usage is TRBV6-2 or TRBV6-3 and J usage is TRBJ2-1; TRBD2 agrees at 10 bases. The CDR3 has 18 residues. V dropped 0 bases and J dropped 1; count of bases not matched to a gene: 6. The germline CDR1 and CDR2 sequences are MNHEY and SVGEGT. The CDR3, as DNA: TGTGCCAGCAGTTACTCGGAAAGGACTAGCGGTTCCTACAATGAGCAGTTCTTC. Residues: CASSYSERTSGSYNEQFF.

V usage is TRBV29-1 and J usage is TRBJ2-1, with 7 bases that match TRBD2. J gave up 8 bases and V 6 bases, and 13 bases lay outside the gene matches. Germline CDR1 SQVTM, CDR2 ANQGSEA. This CDR3 comprises 14 residues. The chain's CDR3 is CSVVRAGPWDEQFF. CDR3 nucleotide sequence: TGCAGCGTGGTCAGAGCGGGGCCTTGGGATGAGCAGTTCTTC.

This clonotype occurred a few times. At one end, the junction sequence differs from germline, possibly due to a read error. This rearrangement joins TRBV3-1 to TRBJ2-1; D may be TRBD1 or TRBD2 (6 bases each). The CDR3 is made up of 13 amino acids. Germline-derived CDR1 and CDR2 are LGHDT and YNNKEL (reference sequence). This chain's CDR3 is CASRQGGYNEQFF. The CDR3 DNA sequence: TGTGCCAGCAGACAAGGGGGGTACAATGAGCAGTTCTTC.

The chain joins TRBV18 to TRBJ1-1; the match to TRBD1 covers 8 bases. CDR3 size: 13 residues. The J segment lost 1 base and the V segment lost 8 bases, leaving 3 bases of the junction unmatched. Germline-derived CDR1 and CDR2 are KGHSH and LQKENI. The CDR3 protein is CASLGQGNTEAFF. DNA of the CDR3: TGTGCCAGCCTCGGACAGGGGAACACTGAAGCTTTCTTT.

The chain couples TRBV12-3 or TRBV12-4 to TRBJ2-7, with D tentatively TRBD2 (5 bases). Between the trimmed V and J ends, which lost 3 bases and 4 bases, there was a span of 16 bases. This CDR3 comprises 15 residues. CDR3 DNA sequence: TGTGCCAGCAGTTTTGAGGAGAGTAGCGTATACGAGCAGTACTTC. Its protein is CASSFEESSVYEQYF.

This chain's CDR3 is CASSLVGGQGAKNIQYF. In DNA, the CDR3 is TGTGCCAGCAGCTTGGTGGGGGGACAGGGAGCCAAAAACATTCAGTACTTC. This chain uses TRBV7-2 with TRBJ2-4; 9 bases match TRBD1. The V segment lost 3 bases and the J segment 0 bases; nucleotides outside the gene matches: 6. Germline V gene sequence: CDR1 SGHTA, CDR2 FQGNSA. This CDR3 spans 17 amino acids. The entire variable domain, with the rest obtained from reference TRBV7-2 and TRBJ2-4, is as follows: GAGVSQSPSNKVTEKGKDVELRCDPISGHTALYWYRQSLGQGLEFLIYFQGNSAPDKSGLPSDRFSAERTGGSVSTLTIQRTQQEDSAVYLCASSLVGGQGAKNIQYFGAGTRLSVL.

This clonotype was recorded a few times. The chain uses TRBV20-1 and TRBJ2-3; D remains unclear. The CDR3 is 12 amino acids. Trimming pared 6 bases from V and 6 bases from J, leaving 13 bases between. Germline values: CDR1 DFQATT, CDR2 SNEGSKA (reference sequence). CDR3 sequence reads: CSARRRSDTQYF. CDR3 DNA: TGCAGTGCACGACGCCGTTCCGATACGCAGTATTTT.

A few counts support this clonotype. V gene TRBV30 combines with J gene TRBJ2-2; tentative D call: TRBD1 (6 bases). CDR1 and CDR2 (germline): GTSNPN, SVGIG (reference sequence). V was pared by 4 bases and J by 3 bases, with 15 bases between. The CDR3 is made up of 15 amino acids. The CDR3 DNA is TGTGCCTGGATGCCCCCAGGGGTAGACACCGGGGAGCTGTTTTTT. This encodes CAWMPPGVDTGELFF.

CDR3 sequence: CASSAVLEGLAKNIQYF. The CDR3 DNA follows: TGTGCCAGCAGCGCCGTCTTGGAGGGGCTAGCCAAAAACATTCAGTACTTC. V gene TRBV4-2 combines with J gene TRBJ2-4; D might be TRBD2 (6 bases). V was pared by 5 bases and J by 0 bases, with 17 bases between. Germline V lookup: CDR1 LGHNA, CDR2 YNFKEQ. This CDR3 contains 17 residues.

This clonotype was observed a few times. V and J are TRBV19 and TRBJ2-7; a possible D gene is TRBD2 (6 bases). The CDR3 extends over 13 amino acids. Germline V gives CDR1 LNHDA, CDR2 SQIVND (reference sequence). V dropped 5 bases and J dropped 1 base, with 9 bases sitting between them. The CDR3 loop is CASSAAGSYEQYF. The CDR3 DNA reads as TGTGCCAGTAGTGCGGCGGGGTCCTACGAGCAGTACTTC.

The chain carries TRBV7-2 and TRBJ2-3; D remains unclear. The CDR3 contains 14 residues. The germline V gene encodes CDR1 SGHTA and CDR2 FQGNSA. V was cut by 4 bases and J by 4 bases, with 12 bases left in between. CDR3 amino acids: CASSSRNPADTQYF. The CDR3 DNA reads TGTGCCAGCAGCTCCCGTAACCCGGCAGATACGCAGTATTTT. The full variable domain, in which reference TRBV7-2 and TRBJ2-3 provide the parts outside the CDR3, is GAGVSQSPSNKVTEKGKDVELRCDPISGHTALYWYRQSLGQGLEFLIYFQGNSAPDKSGLPSDRFSAERTGGSVSTLTIQRTQQEDSAVYLCASSSRNPADTQYFGPGTRLTVL.

The rearrangement uses TRBV19 and TRBJ2-7; D could derive from TRBD1 or TRBD2 (5 bases each). The CDR3 loop spans 15 amino acids. The ends were cut back, 10 bases at V and 2 bases at J, with 21 bases in the middle. CDR1 LNHDA and CDR2 SQIVND come from the germline V gene (reference sequence). CDR3 protein: CAIPNRGTETYEQYV. The CDR3 coding sequence is TGTGCCATTCCCAACCGTGGGACGGAAACCTACGAGCAGTACGTC.

V and J are TRBV12-3 or TRBV12-4 and TRBJ1-1; D uncertain. Trimming removed 6 bases from V and 3 bases from J, with 8 bases in between. The CDR3 spans 12 residues. The CDR3 reads CASRAHHTEAFF. The DNA of the CDR3 is TGTGCCAGCAGGGCCCATCACACTGAAGCTTTCTTT.

This clonotype was detected only a few times. The gene calls are TRBV11-2 and TRBJ2-3; 7 bases line up with TRBD2. The CDR3 runs 13 residues. Germline V lookup: CDR1 SGHAT, CDR2 FQNNGV. After removal of 3 bases from V and 9 bases from J, the junction contained 6 bases not matched to a gene. CDR3 in DNA: TGTGCCAGCAGCTTGGGGGGGATCGGGACGCAGTATTTT. Protein: CASSLGGIGTQYF.

This clonotype was found a few times. The chain links TRBV11-2 to TRBJ1-1; 7 bases fit TRBD1. CDR3 length equals 15 residues. CDR1 is SGHAT and CDR2 is FQNNGV in the germline V gene. The junction had 5 bases not matched to a gene; V was cut back by 4 bases and J by 0 bases. CDR3 DNA sequence: TGTGCCAGCAGCTCCCAGGGGGTTATGAACACTGAAGCTTTCTTT. Translating gives CASSSQGVMNTEAFF.

This clonotype was seen only a few times. This chain links TRBV9 with TRBJ2-1; 8 bases map to TRBD1. This CDR3 comprises 15 residues. The ends lost 3 bases at V and 5 bases at J; junction bases unmatched: 7. The germline CDR1 and CDR2 sequences are SGDLS and YYNGEE. DNA for the CDR3: TGTGCCAGCAGCGGTCTCGGGACAGGAGACAATGAGCAGTTCTTC. As protein: CASSGLGTGDNEQFF.

This clonotype was picked up a small number of times. V and J are TRBV29-1 and TRBJ2-1, with 7 bases matching TRBD1. Germline loops: CDR1 SQVTM, CDR2 ANQGSEA. With 7 bases clipped from V and 5 bases from J, the junction kept 14 bases outside the gene matches. This CDR3 spans 15 amino acids. The chain's CDR3 is CSAGTGTASHNEQFF. The CDR3 DNA is TGCAGCGCAGGAACCGGGACAGCTAGCCACAATGAGCAGTTCTTC.

This rearrangement joins TRBV14 to TRBJ2-2; TRBD1 matches at 10 bases. The CDR3 covers 18 residues. Trimming at V came to 4 bases and at J to 0 bases, leaving 8 bases not matched to a gene. Germline assignment: CDR1 SGHDN and CDR2 FVKESK. The CDR3 nucleotides are TGTGCCAGCAGCCGATTTCGGGGGACAGGGGCGAACACCGGGGAGCTGTTTTTT. Its protein product is CASSRFRGTGANTGELFF.

The chain joins TRBV15 to TRBJ2-5, with a weak D call TRBD1 (6 bases). V was cut by 1 base and J by 4 bases, with 13 bases left in between. The germline CDR1 and CDR2 sequences are LNHNV and YYDKDF (reference sequence). This CDR3 is 15 amino acids long. The CDR3 loop reads CATSRAGRGRETQYF. The CDR3 DNA is TGTGCCACCAGCAGAGCGGGCAGGGGTCGAGAGACCCAGTACTTC.

This clonotype was found a few times. The chain uses TRBV4-3 and TRBJ2-2; 7 bases match TRBD1. The CDR3 loop spans 15 amino acids. V shed 7 bases and J 7 bases; nucleotides not matched to a gene: 12. From germline, CDR1 is LGHNA and CDR2 YSLEER. The CDR3 protein is CASTLDRNGGGELFF. The CDR3 nucleotides are TGCGCCAGCACGTTGGACAGGAATGGCGGCGGGGAGCTGTTTTTT.

This clonotype was counted between two and nine times. The chain links TRBV10-1 to TRBJ1-1; D remains ambiguous. CDR1 WNHNN and CDR2 SYGVQD come from the germline V gene (reference sequence). The CDR3 consists of 13 residues. The V end was cut by 5 bases, the J end by 2 bases, with 9 bases between. CDR3 bases: TGCGCCAGCAGTAGACACTTCAACACTGAAGCTTTCTTT. Its translation: CASSRHFNTEAFF.

This clonotype appeared a few times. The J gene is TRBJ2-1, the V gene TRBV20-1; the match to TRBD2 covers 8 bases. Germline values: CDR1 DFQATT, CDR2 SNEGSKA (reference sequence). With V trimmed by 5 bases and J by 0 bases, 9 bases remained unmatched. The CDR3 length is 16 residues. Written as DNA, the CDR3 is TGCAGTGCTGGGGAGGGGCGGGAGGTCTCCTACAATGAGCAGTTCTTC. Residues: CSAGEGREVSYNEQFF.

In nucleotides, the CDR3 is TGTGCCAGCAGCCATGGGACTTCGCCCTCTACAGATACGCAGTATTTT. Its protein product is CASSHGTSPSTDTQYF. The rearrangement links TRBV7-9 to TRBJ2-3, with D possibly being TRBD2 (6 bases). The CDR3 length is 16 residues. Looked up from germline, CDR1 is SEHNR and CDR2 is FQNEAQ (reference sequence). V was cut by 5 bases and J by 3 bases, with 18 bases left in between.

The chain is built from TRBV25-1 and TRBJ2-1, with 7 bases lining up with TRBD1. V was pared by 4 bases and J by 3 bases, with 6 bases of the junction left unmatched. There are 15 residues in the CDR3. The germline gives CDR1 MGHDK, CDR2 SYGVNS. In nucleotides, the CDR3 is TGTGCCAGCAGTGCGGCAGGGGGAGACTACAATGAGCAGTTCTTC. Protein sequence: CASSAAGGDYNEQFF.

V is TRBV6-1 and J is TRBJ1-5; no clear D. V dropped 7 bases and J dropped 3 bases, with 16 bases sitting between them. The CDR3 consists of 15 residues. The germline gives CDR1 MNHNS, CDR2 SASEGT. The DNA for the CDR3 is TGTGCCAGCACGTCACAGCCGAGGGACAATCAGCCCCAGCATTTT. Translated, it gives CASTSQPRDNQPQHF.

V gene TRBV7-2 combines with J gene TRBJ2-2; no firm D call. Trimming took 3 bases from V and 8 from J, leaving 10 bases between them. The CDR3 totals 13 residues. Germline CDR1 SGHTA, CDR2 FQGNSA. CDR3 residues: CASSLGLRGELFF. The CDR3 region has the DNA TGTGCCAGCAGCTTGGGTTTGCGGGGGGAGCTGTTTTTT.

This sequence joins TRBV20-1 and TRBJ1-1; D is ambiguous. This CDR3 contains 11 residues. The V end was cut by 7 bases, the J end by 3 bases, with 9 bases between. Germline V gene lookup returns CDR1 DFQATT and CDR2 SNEGSKA (reference sequence). For the CDR3, the DNA is TGCAGTGGGGGAAGGGACACTGAAGCTTTCTTT. Its translation: CSGGRDTEAFF.

This clonotype was seen a few times. V is TRBV27 and J is TRBJ1-1; TRBD1 might be the D (5 bases). Germline CDR1 reads MNHEY; CDR2 reads SMNVEV (reference sequence). Deletions cut 0 bases from V and 4 bases from J, with 12 bases between. The CDR3 runs to 15 residues. This chain's CDR3 is CASSLSPGLSTEAFF. CDR3 sequence (DNA): TGTGCCAGCAGTTTATCTCCGGGGCTCTCCACTGAAGCTTTCTTT.

This rearrangement joins TRBV6-1 to TRBJ1-5; no firm D call. Germline V gives CDR1 MNHNS, CDR2 SASEGT. This CDR3 is 15 amino acids long. Trimming stripped 7 bases from V and 0 bases from J, with 13 bases between. The CDR3 reads CASTNVPNSNQPQHF. The CDR3 nucleotides are TGTGCCAGCACTAATGTCCCAAATAGCAATCAGCCCCAGCATTTT.